The 25 T cell receptor beta chains below come from one sample, sequenced in a study of cytomegalovirus exposure and HLA in healthy donors. It was with 60 Vbeta and 13 Jbeta primers that the PCR ran. The assay was immunoSEQ multiplex PCR, and TCRdb's table has in-frame clones only and misses some. The sample lists 150,000 to 200,000 clones, around 74% occurring once. Sequenced input: PBMCs. The receptors come from a female donor in good health and CMV-seronegative.

This chain links TRBV5-1 with TRBJ2-2; 7 bases line up with TRBD2. Germline loops: CDR1 SGHRS, CDR2 YFSETQ. CDR3 length equals 15 residues. V was pared by 4 bases and J by 3 bases, with 6 bases of the junction left unmatched. The CDR3 region is CASSPGTTYTGELFF. The DNA of the CDR3 is TGCGCCAGCAGCCCCGGGACTACCTACACCGGGGAGCTGTTTTTT.

The gene calls are TRBV5-6 and TRBJ2-2; possible D gene TRBD2, 5 bases. The CDR3 is 15 amino acids. V was clipped by 0 bases and J by 6 bases, with 12 bases between them. Germline-derived CDR1 and CDR2 are SGHDT and YYEEEE. The CDR3, as DNA: TGTGCCAGCAGCTTGGACCGGGATGTTCCCGGGGAGCTGTTTTTT. Translating it yields CASSLDRDVPGELFF.

The gene calls are TRBV15 and TRBJ2-7, with 10 bases lining up with TRBD1. The length of the CDR3 is 14 residues. Trimming removed 8 bases from V and 3 bases from J; junction bases left unmatched: 7. Looked up from germline, CDR1 is LNHNV and CDR2 is YYDKDF (reference sequence). The CDR3 is CATSSRDRGYEQYF. The DNA for the CDR3 is TGTGCCACCTCCAGCCGGGACAGGGGCTACGAGCAGTACTTC. The variable domain in full, with the rest retrieved from reference TRBV15 and TRBJ2-7, is DAMVIQNPRYQVTQFGKPVTLSCSQTLNHNVMYWYQQKSSQAPKLLFHYYDKDFNNEADTPDNFQSRRPNTSFCFLDIRSPGLGDTAMYLCATSSRDRGYEQYFGPGTRLTVT.

This chain links TRBV4-2 with TRBJ2-1, with 9 bases lining up with TRBD2. The CDR3 consists of 14 residues. Per the germline V gene, CDR1 is LGHNA and CDR2 is YNFKEQ. The ends lost 1 base at V and 15 bases at J; junction bases unmatched: 10. The CDR3 here is CASSQGIAGATLFF. CDR3 coding DNA: TGTGCCAGCAGCCAAGGAATAGCGGGGGCGACTTTGTTCTTC.

Worth noting for this clone: This same CDR3 is encoded by further DNA sequences in the sample. V and J are TRBV4-1 and TRBJ1-2, with D unresolved. Per the germline V gene, CDR1 is MGHRA and CDR2 is YSYEKL. The CDR3 has 14 residues. With 3 bases removed from V and 3 bases from J, the gap between germline ends came to 11 bases. The CDR3 DNA reads as TGCGCCAGCAGCCAGGTTCCGAGGGACTATGGCTACACCTTC. The encoded protein is CASSQVPRDYGYTF.

The chain carries TRBV5-1 and TRBJ1-1, with unresolved D. The germline V and J ends were trimmed by 0 bases and 2 bases, with 5 bases remaining between them. Germline V gives CDR1 SGHRS, CDR2 YFSETQ. The length of the CDR3 is 13 residues. This CDR3 is CASSLDSNTEAFF. For the CDR3, the DNA is TGCGCCAGCAGCTTGGACAGTAACACTGAAGCTTTCTTT.

V gene TRBV5-1 combines with J gene TRBJ2-7; TRBD2 aligns across 8 bases. In germline, CDR1 is SGHRS, CDR2 YFSETQ. CDR3 length equals 15 residues. The trim removed 4 bases at V and 0 bases at J, leaving 6 bases unmatched. The CDR3 bases are TGCGCCAGCAGCCTTCTAAGCGGGAGCTCCTACGAGCAGTACTTC. Protein: CASSLLSGSSYEQYF.

J is TRBJ2-2 and V is TRBV2; 11 bases are shared with TRBD2. The junction had 6 bases not matched to a gene; V was cut back by 6 bases and J by 6 bases. The germline gives CDR1 SNHLY, CDR2 FYNNEI. The CDR3 runs 15 residues. CDR3 region: CASRGTSGPAGELFF. As DNA, the CDR3 is TGTGCCAGCAGGGGGACTAGCGGACCGGCCGGGGAGCTGTTTTTT.

The V and J genes are TRBV9 and TRBJ1-2; 9 bases match TRBD1. The CDR3 covers 14 residues. Trimming at V came to 3 bases and at J to 7 bases, leaving 7 bases not matched to a gene. The germline V gene encodes CDR1 SGDLS and CDR2 YYNGEE. CDR3 protein: CASSAGTGWFGYTF. Written as DNA, the CDR3 is TGTGCCAGCAGCGCAGGGACAGGGTGGTTTGGCTACACCTTC. Full variable domain (remainder filled in from reference TRBV9 and TRBJ1-2): DSGVTQTPKHLITATGQRVTLRCSPRSGDLSVYWYQQSLDQGLQFLIQYYNGEERAKGNILERFSAQQFPDLHSELNLSSLELGDSALYFCASSAGTGWFGYTFGSGTRLTVV.

The V call is TRBV27, the J call TRBJ1-1; D ambiguous. Germline assignment: CDR1 MNHEY and CDR2 SMNVEV (reference sequence). Trimming removed 5 bases at V and 5 bases at J, with 12 bases between. CDR3 length: 13 amino acids. CDR3 loop: CASSPGAGTEAFF. In DNA, the CDR3 is TGTGCCAGCAGTCCGGGAGCGGGAACTGAAGCTTTCTTT.

The V call is TRBV29-1, the J call TRBJ2-7; D unclear. Germline V gene sequence: CDR1 SQVTM, CDR2 ANQGSEA. The V gene lost 1 base and the J gene lost 0 bases, with 7 bases spanning the gap. CDR3 length: 13 amino acids. The CDR3 nucleotides read TGCAGCGTTGAAGTGTCCTTCTCCTACGAGCAGTACTTC. As protein: CSVEVSFSYEQYF.

J is TRBJ2-5 and V is TRBV30, with D possibly TRBD2 on 6 matching bases. V was cut by 0 bases and J by 5 bases, with 10 bases left in between. CDR3 size: 13 residues. Germline V gene data show CDR1 as GTSNPN and CDR2 as SVGIG (reference sequence). This CDR3 is CAWSVREWETQYF. CDR3 in DNA: TGTGCCTGGAGTGTACGGGAGTGGGAGACCCAGTACTTC.

Only one count was recorded for this clone. The genes are TRBV27 and TRBJ1-3; TRBD1 might be the D (6 bases). The CDR3 totals 14 residues. Deletions cut 3 bases from V and 7 bases from J, with 13 bases between. Germline V CDR1 and CDR2: MNHEY, SMNVEV (reference sequence). The CDR3 spells CASSFSWTANTIYF. CDR3 coding DNA: TGTGCCAGCAGTTTCTCATGGACAGCGAACACCATATATTTT.

A word on this clone: A junction boundary mismatches the germline segment, possibly from a read error. The sample contains more than one DNA sequence encoding this CDR3. This chain connects TRBV5-1 to TRBJ2-2; D possibly corresponds to TRBD2 (6 bases). The CDR3 is 15 residues long. CDR1 and CDR2 from the germline V gene are SGHRS and YFSETQ. The CDR3 spells CASSSGTLETGELFF. CDR3 nucleotides: TGCGCCAGTAGCTCCGGGACTCTGGAAACCGGGGAGCTGTTTTTT.

This clone has a single count. CDR3 protein: CASRSPSGSTFNEQYF. For the CDR3, the DNA is TGTGCCAGCAGATCCCCTAGCGGGAGTACGTTCAACGAGCAGTACTTC. The chain recombines TRBV5-6 with TRBJ2-5; 10 nucleotides align to TRBD2. The better agreement between TRBJ2-7 and the DNA end casts doubt on the J call. CDR1 SGHDT and CDR2 YYEEEE come from the germline V gene. The CDR3 contains 16 residues.

The V gene is TRBV5-6, the J gene TRBJ2-1, with D possibly matching TRBD2 (5 bases). The CDR3 has 13 amino acids. Trimming took 7 bases from V and 3 from J, leaving 11 bases between them. The germline V gene encodes CDR1 SGHDT and CDR2 YYEEEE. The CDR3 sequence: CASGWGVYNEQFF. For the CDR3, the DNA is TGTGCCAGCGGCTGGGGAGTCTACAATGAGCAGTTCTTC. Together with reference TRBV5-6 and TRBJ2-1, the CDR3 gives the full variable domain: DAGVTQSPTHLIKTRGQQVTLRCSPKSGHDTVSWYQQALGQGPQFIFQYYEEEERQRGNFPDRFSGHQFPNYSSELNVNALLLGDSALYLCASGWGVYNEQFFGPGTRLTVL.

The V gene is TRBV5-1, the J gene TRBJ1-1; no clear D gene. The CDR3 is made up of 14 amino acids. V gave up 0 bases and J gave up 2 bases, with 8 bases separating them. Germline loops: CDR1 SGHRS, CDR2 YFSETQ. The CDR3 sequence is CASSLDTLNTEAFF. The CDR3 DNA reads as TGCGCCAGCAGCTTGGATACTCTTAACACTGAAGCTTTCTTT.

J is TRBJ1-2 and V is TRBV30, with 7 positions matching TRBD1. The CDR3 spans 14 residues. J was trimmed by 3 bases and V by 3 bases; bases with no gene match: 7. CDR1 is GTSNPN, CDR2 SVGIG, per germline (reference sequence). The CDR3 DNA follows: TGTGCCTGGAGCCGGGACAGCTTGGACTATGGCTACACCTTC. Translated: CAWSRDSLDYGYTF. The full variable domain, in which reference TRBV30 and TRBJ1-2 provide the parts outside the CDR3, is SQTIHQWPATLVQPVGSPLSLECTVEGTSNPNLYWYRQAAGRGLQLLFYSVGIGQISSEVPQNLSASRPQDRQFILSSKKLLLSDSGFYLCAWSRDSLDYGYTFGSGTRLTVV.

The genes are TRBV25-1 and TRBJ2-1; D remains unclear. Trimming stripped 5 bases from V and 4 bases from J, with 9 bases between. CDR3 length: 13 amino acids. The germline V gene encodes CDR1 MGHDK and CDR2 SYGVNS. In DNA, the CDR3 is TGTGCCAGCAGTAACAGATGGTACAATGAGCAGTTCTTC. Its protein product is CASSNRWYNEQFF.

This chain connects TRBV30 to TRBJ2-1, with D perhaps matching TRBD1 (5 bases). Germline V gene sequence: CDR1 GTSNPN, CDR2 SVGIG (reference sequence). V shed 0 bases and J shed 6 bases, with 9 bases lying between them. The CDR3 has 13 residues. The CDR3 sequence: CAWSVGAGNEQFF. The CDR3 bases are TGTGCCTGGAGTGTAGGGGCAGGCAATGAGCAGTTCTTC.

The rearrangement joins TRBV19 to TRBJ1-3; perhaps TRBD1 as D (6 bases). V was shortened by 7 bases and J by 0 bases, with 13 bases between the two germline ends. This CDR3 comprises 15 residues. CDR1 and CDR2 (germline): LNHDA, SQIVND (reference sequence). The CDR3 region is CASTLRGSSGNTIYF. The DNA of the CDR3 is TGTGCCAGTACCCTCAGGGGAAGCTCTGGAAACACCATATATTTT.

This chain joins TRBV5-4 and TRBJ1-1; D is unresolved. Trimming cost V 4 bases and J 4 bases, with 20 bases left between them. Germline CDR1 is SGHNT and CDR2 is YYREEE (reference sequence). This CDR3 spans 16 amino acids. The CDR3 sequence is CASSPAGFRTSTEAFF. The CDR3, as DNA: TGTGCCAGCAGCCCGGCCGGGTTCAGGACTAGCACTGAAGCTTTCTTT.

This clone was detected a few times. V is TRBV7-9 and J is TRBJ1-2; TRBD1 is a possible D gene (6 bases). Germline V CDR1 and CDR2: SEHNR, FQNEAQ (reference sequence). V was shortened by 5 bases and J by 8 bases, with 21 bases between the two germline ends. There are 15 residues in the CDR3. The chain's CDR3 is CASSPHREGLIGYTF. In DNA form, the CDR3 reads TGTGCCAGCAGCCCACACAGGGAGGGTTTGATAGGCTACACCTTC.

The rearrangement links TRBV5-4 to TRBJ1-3; no clear D gene. Trimming shortened V by 1 base and J by 4 bases, and 12 bases separated the two germline ends. CDR1 is SGHNT, CDR2 YYREEE, per germline (reference sequence). The CDR3 consists of 15 residues. This CDR3 is CASSLWAALGNTIYF. The CDR3 bases are TGTGCCAGCAGCTTGTGGGCAGCCCTCGGAAACACCATATATTTT.

The rearrangement uses TRBV7-9 and TRBJ1-3; 9 bases are a match to TRBD1. The length of the CDR3 is 16 residues. Germline V lookup: CDR1 SEHNR, CDR2 FQNEAQ (reference sequence). The ends lost 4 bases at V and 0 bases at J; junction bases unmatched: 4. DNA of the CDR3: TGTGCCAGCAGCTCAACAGGGGGCATCTCTGGAAACACCATATATTTT. It encodes CASSSTGGISGNTIYF.